These T cell receptor beta chains were read from a single sample in a study of T-cell reconstitution after alpha-beta-depleted transplantation in children. One entry per CDR3 protein results from TCRdb running MiXCR on the PCR reads. The top ten hold 12% to 15% of the sample, which has around 490,000 distinct CDR3 sequences, about an eighth seen once. Sequencing was performed on PBMCs, mostly from graft donor cells, taken 180 days after TCRalphabeta/CD19-depleted stem cell transplant. The receptors stem from a female patient aged 2-9 years who had a stem cell transplant for aplastic anemia, so the T cells may come from the graft donor. The CDR3 runs from the conserved cysteine through the conserved F or W.

>TRBV24-1|14|TRBJ2-1
CATEAGLSYNEQFF
>TRBV2|16|TRBJ2-5
CASSEALATAQETQYF
>TRBV12-3/TRBV12-4|17|TRBJ2-2
CASSPGRLTVRTGELFF
>TRBV11-1|18|TRBJ2-1
CASSFIASGGTFYNEQFF
>TRBV7-3|15|TRBJ2-7
CASSLMAGLIYEQYF
>TRBV12-3/TRBV12-4|14|TRBJ1-4
CASSFLRGNEKLFF
>TRBV5-1|13|TRBJ2-3
CASSLGFTDTQYF
>TRBV10-3|16|TRBJ2-2
CAISESRLSNTGELFF
>TRBV2|16|TRBJ1-4
CASSLTLIATNEKLFF
>TRBV12-3/TRBV12-4|16|TRBJ2-7
CASSSPPDRGSGEQYF
>TRBV5-1|12|TRBJ2-7
CASRLHLGEQYF
>TRBV10-1|13|TRBJ2-1
CASRDTSTNEQFF
>TRBV4-3|15|TRBJ2-4
CASSFGNDRGGIQYF
>TRBV6-1|13|TRBJ1-5
CASRKRPKEPQHF
>TRBV29-1|18|TRBJ2-7
CSVKPLVGQGETPYEQYF
>TRBV5-1|15|TRBJ2-1
CASSLVLVPGNEQFF
>TRBV20-1|17|TRBJ1-2
CSASLLQGFLANYGYTF
>TRBV5-1|14|TRBJ2-2
CASSFGQLTGELFF
>TRBV3-1|16|TRBJ1-4
CASSQEMRQNKEKLFF